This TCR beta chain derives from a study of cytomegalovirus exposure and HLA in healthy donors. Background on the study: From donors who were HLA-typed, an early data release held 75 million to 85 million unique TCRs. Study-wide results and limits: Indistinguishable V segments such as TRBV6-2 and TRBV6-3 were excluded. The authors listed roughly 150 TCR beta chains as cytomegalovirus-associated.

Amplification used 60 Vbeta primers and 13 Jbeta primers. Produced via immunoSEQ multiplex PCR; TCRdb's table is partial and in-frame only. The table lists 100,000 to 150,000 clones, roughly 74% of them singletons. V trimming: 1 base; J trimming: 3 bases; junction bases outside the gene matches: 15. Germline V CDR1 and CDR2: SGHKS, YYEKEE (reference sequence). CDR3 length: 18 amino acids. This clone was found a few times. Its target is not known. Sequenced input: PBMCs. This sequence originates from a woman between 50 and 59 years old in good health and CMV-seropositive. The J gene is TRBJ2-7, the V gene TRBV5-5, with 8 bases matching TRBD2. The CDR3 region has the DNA TGTGCCAGCAGCTTGAGTATAGCGGGGAGCCTCCTCGGCTACGAGCAGTACTTC. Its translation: CASSLSIAGSLLGYEQYF.